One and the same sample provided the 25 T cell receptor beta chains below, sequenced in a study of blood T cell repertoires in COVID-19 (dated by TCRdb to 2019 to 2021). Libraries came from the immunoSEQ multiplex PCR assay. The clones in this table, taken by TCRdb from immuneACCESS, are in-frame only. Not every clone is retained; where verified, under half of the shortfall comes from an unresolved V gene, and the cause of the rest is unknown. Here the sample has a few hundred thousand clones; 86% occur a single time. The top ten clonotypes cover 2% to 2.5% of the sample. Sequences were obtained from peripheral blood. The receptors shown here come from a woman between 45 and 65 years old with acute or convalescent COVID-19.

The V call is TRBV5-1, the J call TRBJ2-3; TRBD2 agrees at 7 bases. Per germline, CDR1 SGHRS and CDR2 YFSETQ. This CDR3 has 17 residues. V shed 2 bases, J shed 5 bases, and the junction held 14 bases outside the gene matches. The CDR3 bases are TGCGCCAGCAGCTTCGGCGGGAGTGGTTCGGGAAGAGATACGCAGTATTTT. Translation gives CASSFGGSGSGRDTQYF.

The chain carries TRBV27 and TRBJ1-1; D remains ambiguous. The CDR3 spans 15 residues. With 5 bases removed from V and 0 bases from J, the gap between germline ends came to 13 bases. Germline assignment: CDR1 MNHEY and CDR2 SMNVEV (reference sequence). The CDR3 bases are TGTGCCAGCAGTCCCCACGGTGTTATGAACACTGAAGCTTTCTTT. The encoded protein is CASSPHGVMNTEAFF.

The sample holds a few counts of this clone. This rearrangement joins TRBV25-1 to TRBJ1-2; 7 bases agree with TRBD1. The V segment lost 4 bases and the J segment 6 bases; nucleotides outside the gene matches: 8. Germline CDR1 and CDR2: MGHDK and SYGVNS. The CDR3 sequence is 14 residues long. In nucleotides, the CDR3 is TGTGCCAGCAGTGTCCGACAGGGCCTACATGGCTACACCTTC. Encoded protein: CASSVRQGLHGYTF.

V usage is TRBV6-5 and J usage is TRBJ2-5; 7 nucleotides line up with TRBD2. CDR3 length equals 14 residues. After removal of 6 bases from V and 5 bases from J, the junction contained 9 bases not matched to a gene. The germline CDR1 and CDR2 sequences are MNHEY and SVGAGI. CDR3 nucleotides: TGTGCCAGCAGGCTTGGGGCGGGAGCGGAGACCCAGTACTTC. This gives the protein CASRLGAGAETQYF.

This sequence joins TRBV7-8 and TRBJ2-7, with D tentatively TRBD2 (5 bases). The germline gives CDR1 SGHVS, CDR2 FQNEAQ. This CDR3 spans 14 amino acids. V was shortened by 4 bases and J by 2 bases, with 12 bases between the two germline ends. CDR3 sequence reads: CASSSSGLAYEQYF. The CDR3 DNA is TGTGCCAGCAGCTCGAGCGGACTCGCCTACGAGCAGTACTTC. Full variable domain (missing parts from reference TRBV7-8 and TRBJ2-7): GAGVSQSPRYKVAKRGQDVALRCDPISGHVSLFWYQQALGQGPEFLTYFQNEAQLDKSGLPSDRFFAERPEGSVSTLKIQRTQQEDSAVYLCASSSSGLAYEQYFGPGTRLTVT.

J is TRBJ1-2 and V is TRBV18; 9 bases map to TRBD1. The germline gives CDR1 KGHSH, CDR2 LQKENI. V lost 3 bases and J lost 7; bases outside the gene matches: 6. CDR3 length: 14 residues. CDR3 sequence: CASSPSGTGSGYTF. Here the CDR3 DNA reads TGTGCCAGCTCACCGTCCGGGACAGGGAGTGGCTACACCTTC.

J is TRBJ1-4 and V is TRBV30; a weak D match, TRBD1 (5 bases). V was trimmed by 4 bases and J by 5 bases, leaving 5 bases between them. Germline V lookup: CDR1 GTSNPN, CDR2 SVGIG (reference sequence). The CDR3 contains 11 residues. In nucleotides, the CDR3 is TGTGCCTGGAACAGGAATGAAAAACTGTTTTTT. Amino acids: CAWNRNEKLFF.

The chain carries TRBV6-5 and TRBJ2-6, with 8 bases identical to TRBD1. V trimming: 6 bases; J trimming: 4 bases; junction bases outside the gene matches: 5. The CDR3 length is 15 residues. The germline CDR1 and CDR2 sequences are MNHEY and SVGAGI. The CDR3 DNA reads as TGTGCCAGCAGACAGACAGGGGTAGGGGCCAACGTCCTGACTTTC. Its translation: CASRQTGVGANVLTF.

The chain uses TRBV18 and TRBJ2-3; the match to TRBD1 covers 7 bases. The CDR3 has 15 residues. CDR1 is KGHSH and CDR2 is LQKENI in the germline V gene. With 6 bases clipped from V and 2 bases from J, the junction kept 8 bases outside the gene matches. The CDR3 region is CASSQTGLDTDTQYF. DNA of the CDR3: TGTGCCAGCTCCCAGACAGGGCTGGACACAGATACGCAGTATTTT.

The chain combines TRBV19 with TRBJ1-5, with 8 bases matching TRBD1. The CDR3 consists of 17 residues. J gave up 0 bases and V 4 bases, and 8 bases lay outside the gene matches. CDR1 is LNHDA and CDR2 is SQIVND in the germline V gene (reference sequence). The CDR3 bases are TGTGCCAGTAGTAGTGGGAGGACAGGGACTAGCAATCAGCCCCAGCATTTT. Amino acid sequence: CASSSGRTGTSNQPQHF.

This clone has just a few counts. The CDR3 reads CASSYVYSYEQYF. The CDR3 DNA reads TGTGCCAGCAGTTATGTCTACTCCTACGAGCAGTACTTC. The V call is TRBV6-6, the J call TRBJ2-7; D ambiguous. Trimming shortened V by 3 bases and J by 0 bases, and 6 bases separated the two germline ends. The CDR3 has 13 amino acids. Germline CDR1 MNHNY, CDR2 SVGAGI (reference sequence).

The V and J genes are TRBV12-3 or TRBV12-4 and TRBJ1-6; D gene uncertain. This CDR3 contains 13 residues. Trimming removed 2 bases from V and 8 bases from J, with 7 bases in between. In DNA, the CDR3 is TGTGCCAGCAGTTTAAATGCGGATTCACCCCTCCACTTT. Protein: CASSLNADSPLHF.

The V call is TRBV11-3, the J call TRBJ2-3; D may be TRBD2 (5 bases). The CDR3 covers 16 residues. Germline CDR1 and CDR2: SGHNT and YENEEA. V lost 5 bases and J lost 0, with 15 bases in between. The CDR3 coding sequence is TGTGCCAGCAGCCCGAGGTTTTCGGGGAGCACAGATACGCAGTATTTT. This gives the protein CASSPRFSGSTDTQYF.

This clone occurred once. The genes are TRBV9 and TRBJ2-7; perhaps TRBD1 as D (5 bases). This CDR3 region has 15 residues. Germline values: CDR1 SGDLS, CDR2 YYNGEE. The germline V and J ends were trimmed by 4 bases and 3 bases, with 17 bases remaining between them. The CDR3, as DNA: TGTGCCAGCAGCTCTATAGGGGATTCAAACTACGAGCAGTACTTC. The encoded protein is CASSSIGDSNYEQYF.

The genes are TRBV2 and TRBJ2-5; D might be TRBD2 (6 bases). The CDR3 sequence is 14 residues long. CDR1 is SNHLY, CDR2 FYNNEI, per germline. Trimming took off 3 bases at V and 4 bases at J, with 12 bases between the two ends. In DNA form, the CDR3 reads TGTGCCAGCAGTGATCCCCGGGGGTCAGAGACCCAGTACTTC. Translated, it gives CASSDPRGSETQYF.

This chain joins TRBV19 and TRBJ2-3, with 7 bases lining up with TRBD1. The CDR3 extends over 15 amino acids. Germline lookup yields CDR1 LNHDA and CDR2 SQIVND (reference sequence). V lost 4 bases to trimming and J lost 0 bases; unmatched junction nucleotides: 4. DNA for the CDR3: TGTGCCAGTAGTACACAGGGGTTAAGCACAGATACGCAGTATTTT. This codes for CASSTQGLSTDTQYF.

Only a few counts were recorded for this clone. The CDR3: CASSLGAGTSTYNEQFF. The DNA for the CDR3 is TGTGCCAGCAGCTTAGGCGCCGGGACTAGCACCTACAATGAGCAGTTCTTC. The rearrangement links TRBV7-6 to TRBJ2-1; TRBD2 aligns across 9 bases. The V segment lost 1 base and the J segment 2 bases; nucleotides outside the gene matches: 6. CDR1 and CDR2 from the germline V gene are SGHVS and FNYEAQ. The CDR3 contains 17 residues.

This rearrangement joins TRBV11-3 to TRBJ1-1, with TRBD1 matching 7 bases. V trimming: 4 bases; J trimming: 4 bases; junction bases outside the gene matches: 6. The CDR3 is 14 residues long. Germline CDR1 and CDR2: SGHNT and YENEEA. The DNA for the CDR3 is TGTGCCAGCAGCTCCCGACAGGGAGGCACTGAAGCTTTCTTT. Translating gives CASSSRQGGTEAFF.

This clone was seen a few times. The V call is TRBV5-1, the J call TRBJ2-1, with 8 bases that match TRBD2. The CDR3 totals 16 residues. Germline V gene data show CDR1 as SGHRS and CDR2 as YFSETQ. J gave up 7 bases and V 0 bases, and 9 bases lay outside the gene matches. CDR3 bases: TGCGCCAGCAGCTTGGGTCCTTTAGCGGGAAGGAATGAGCAGTTCTTC. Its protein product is CASSLGPLAGRNEQFF.

The CDR3 reads CASSLGQGHMTINYGYTF. CDR3 sequence (DNA): TGTGCCAGCAGCTTGGGACAGGGCCACATGACAATTAACTATGGCTACACCTTC. The J gene is TRBJ1-2, the V gene TRBV5-4, with TRBD1 matching 7 bases. Looked up from germline, CDR1 is SGHNT and CDR2 is YYREEE (reference sequence). CDR3 length: 18 residues. V lost 0 bases, J lost 1 base, and 12 bases stayed unmatched. The full variable domain, completed using reference TRBV5-4 and TRBJ1-2, is ETGVTQSPTHLIKTRGQQVTLRCSSQSGHNTVSWYQQALGQGPQFIFQYYREEENGRGNFPPRFSGLQFPNYSSELNVNALELDDSALYLCASSLGQGHMTINYGYTFGSGTRLTVV.

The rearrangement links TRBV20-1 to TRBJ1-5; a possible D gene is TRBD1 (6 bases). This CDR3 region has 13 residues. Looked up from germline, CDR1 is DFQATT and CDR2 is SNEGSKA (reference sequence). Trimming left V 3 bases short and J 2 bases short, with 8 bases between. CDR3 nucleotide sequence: TGCAGTGCTAGTTCAGGGGGCAATCAGCCCCAGCATTTT. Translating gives CSASSGGNQPQHF.

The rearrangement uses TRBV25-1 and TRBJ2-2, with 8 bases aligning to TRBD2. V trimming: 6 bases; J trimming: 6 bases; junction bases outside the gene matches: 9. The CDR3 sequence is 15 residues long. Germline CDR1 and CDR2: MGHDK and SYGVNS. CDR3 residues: CASRNGRALAGELFF. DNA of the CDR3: TGTGCCAGCAGGAACGGGAGGGCCCTGGCCGGGGAGCTGTTTTTT.

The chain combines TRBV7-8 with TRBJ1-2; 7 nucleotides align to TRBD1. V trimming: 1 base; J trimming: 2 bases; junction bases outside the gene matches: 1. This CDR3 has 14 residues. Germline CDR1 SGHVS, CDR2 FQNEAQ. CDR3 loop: CASSLGTGNYGYTF. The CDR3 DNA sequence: TGTGCCAGCAGCTTAGGGACAGGCAACTATGGCTACACCTTC.

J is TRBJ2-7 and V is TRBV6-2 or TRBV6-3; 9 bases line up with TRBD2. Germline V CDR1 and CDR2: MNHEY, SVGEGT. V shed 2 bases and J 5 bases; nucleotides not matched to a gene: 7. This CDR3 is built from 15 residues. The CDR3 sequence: CASSYGSGGRNEQYF. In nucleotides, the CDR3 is TGTGCCAGCAGTTACGGAAGCGGGGGGCGCAACGAGCAGTACTTC.

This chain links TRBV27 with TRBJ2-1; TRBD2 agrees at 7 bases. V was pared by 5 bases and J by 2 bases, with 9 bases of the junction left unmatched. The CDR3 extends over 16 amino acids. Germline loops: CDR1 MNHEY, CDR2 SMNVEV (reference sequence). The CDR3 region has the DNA TGTGCCAGCAGTCCAAGCTTGGCGGGAGCCTACAATGAGCAGTTCTTC. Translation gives CASSPSLAGAYNEQFF.